This record looks at one T cell receptor beta chain sequence and its context. Its antigen is undetermined. V shed 6 bases and J 3 bases; nucleotides not matched to a gene: 8. Germline values: CDR1 MNHEY, CDR2 SMNVEV (reference sequence). The CDR3 loop spans 15 amino acids. The sequenced template was cDNA made from the entire isolated RNA. About 3.6 million reads was the average for naive, central memory and regulatory T cell samples. Profiled with immunoSEQ multiplex PCR; TCRdb holds only in-frame clones, not every one. The data contain under 150,000 clones, around 51% of them singletons. This record comes from a study of beta chain features in type 1 diabetes. Study-level results: Reads derived from cDNA could over-represent cells showing high TCR expression. Researchers could not determine here whether HLA type influences TCRB rearrangement.

This clonotype was sampled from a man aged 18-30 years in good health. The sample taken for sequencing was Tregs from blood. V usage is TRBV27 and J usage is TRBJ2-7; 10 bases map to TRBD2. The CDR3 sequence is CASRPLAGAFYEQYF. CDR3 nucleotides: TGTGCCAGCAGACCTCTAGCGGGGGCGTTCTACGAGCAGTACTTC.